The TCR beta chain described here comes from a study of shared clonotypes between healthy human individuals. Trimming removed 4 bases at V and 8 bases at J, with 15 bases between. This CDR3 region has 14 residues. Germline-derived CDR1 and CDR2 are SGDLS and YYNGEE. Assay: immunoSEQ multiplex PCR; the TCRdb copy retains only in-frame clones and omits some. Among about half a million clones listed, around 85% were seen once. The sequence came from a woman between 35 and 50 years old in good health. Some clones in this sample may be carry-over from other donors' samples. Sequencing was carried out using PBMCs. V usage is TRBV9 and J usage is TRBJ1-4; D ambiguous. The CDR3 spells CASSPAPDQEKLFF. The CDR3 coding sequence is TGTGCCAGCAGCCCGGCCCCGGACCAGGAAAAACTGTTTTTT.